The 13 T cell receptor beta chains below all came from one sample that was sequenced in a study of T-cell memory formation after mild COVID-19. TCRdb re-called the 5' RACE reads through MiXCR, storing one row per CDR3 protein. This table has a few hundred thousand distinct CDR3 sequences, approximately 29% appearing once. Material for sequencing was PBMCs or a T cell subset sorted from them (not recorded which). The receptors originated from an adult woman who had mild COVID-19 (a few samples of this study predate the infection). Cell type and time point are not known.

This clonotype was picked up a small number of times. The junction departs from the called germline gene at one end, perhaps through a read error. The chain uses TRBV6-5 and TRBJ1-1; possibly TRBD1 for D (5 bases). The CDR3 length is 20 residues. Per germline, CDR1 MNHEY and CDR2 SVGAGI. This CDR3 is CASSYLTLGAGGRKNTESFF. The CDR3 bases are TGTGCCAGCAGTTACCTAACTCTAGGGGCGGGAGGTAGAAAGAACACTGAATCTTTCTTT.

The chain is built from TRBV7-6 and TRBJ2-3, with D tentatively TRBD1 (6 bases). The CDR3 length is 17 residues. Trimming stripped 2 bases from V and 2 bases from J, with 17 bases between. In germline, CDR1 is SGHVS, CDR2 FNYEAQ. The CDR3 spells CASSLLGTTGYTDTQYF. The CDR3 DNA is TGTGCCAGCAGCTTACTGGGTACGACAGGCTACACAGATACGCAGTATTTT.

This clonotype has only a few counts. This chain links TRBV5-6 with TRBJ2-1; D is undetermined. V lost 1 base, J lost 5 bases, and 13 bases lay in between. CDR3 length: 15 residues. Looked up from germline, CDR1 is SGHDT and CDR2 is YYEEEE. For the CDR3, the DNA is TGTGCCAGCAGCTTGAGGCGGCTACGTCACAATGAGCAGTTCTTC. It is translated as CASSLRRLRHNEQFF.

This clonotype appeared a few times. The rearrangement links TRBV24-1 to TRBJ2-3; D unclear. Trimming cost V 3 bases and J 2 bases, with 11 bases left between them. The CDR3 consists of 15 residues. From germline, CDR1 is KGHDR and CDR2 SFDVKD. In DNA form, the CDR3 reads TGTGCCACCAGTGATCCCCGCGAGGACACAGATACGCAGTATTTT. It is translated as CATSDPREDTDTQYF.

The genes are TRBV5-1 and TRBJ2-3; 8 bases match TRBD2. CDR1 is SGHRS and CDR2 is YFSETQ in the germline V gene. The CDR3 contains 15 residues. V trimming: 4 bases; J trimming: 2 bases; junction bases outside the gene matches: 6. CDR3 bases: TGCGCCAGCAGCGCCGGACTAGCCTCCACAGATACGCAGTATTTT. This gives the protein CASSAGLASTDTQYF.

The CDR3, as DNA: TGTGCCAGCACCCGGACCCCCAATCAGCCCCAGCATTTT. Protein sequence: CASTRTPNQPQHF. The chain joins TRBV7-2 to TRBJ1-5, with D unresolved. V lost 7 bases to trimming and J lost 3 bases, with 10 bases between them. The CDR3 spans 13 residues. The germline CDR1 and CDR2 sequences are SGHTA and FQGNSA. The full variable domain, its missing parts supplied by reference TRBV7-2 and TRBJ1-5, is GAGVSQSPSNKVTEKGKDVELRCDPISGHTALYWYRQSLGQGLEFLIYFQGNSAPDKSGLPSDRFSAERTGGSVSTLTIQRTQQEDSAVYLCASTRTPNQPQHFGDGTRLSIL.

The CDR3 reads CASSSSLLAGSQETQYF. DNA of the CDR3: TGTGCCAGCAGCTCATCCTTACTAGCGGGAAGCCAAGAGACCCAGTACTTC. The rearrangement uses TRBV6-2 or TRBV6-3 and TRBJ2-5, with 10 nucleotides matching TRBD2. The CDR3 runs to 17 residues. From germline, CDR1 is MNHEY and CDR2 SVGEGT. Unmatched junction bases numbered 11, after V lost 6 bases and J lost 1 base.

This chain joins TRBV4-1 and TRBJ2-3; 11 bases match TRBD2. The V gene end was trimmed by 4 bases and the J gene end by 1 base; junction bases not matched to a gene: 1. From germline, CDR1 is MGHRA and CDR2 YSYEKL. The CDR3 has 15 amino acids. CDR3 DNA sequence: TGCGCCAGCAGCCCACTAGCGGGGGGCACAGATACGCAGTATTTT. Protein product: CASSPLAGGTDTQYF.

This chain uses TRBV18 with TRBJ2-3; D is uncertain. The CDR3 has 13 residues. V lost 3 bases, J lost 5 bases, and 9 bases lay in between. Germline CDR1 reads KGHSH; CDR2 reads LQKENI. CDR3 in amino acids: CASSPGWGDTQYF. DNA of the CDR3: TGTGCCAGCTCACCGGGATGGGGAGATACGCAGTATTTT.

The chain is built from TRBV7-9 and TRBJ2-3; possible D gene TRBD2, 5 bases. The V end lost 5 bases, the J end lost 4 bases, and 16 bases lay between the germline ends. The CDR3 has 15 amino acids. Germline lookup yields CDR1 SEHNR and CDR2 FQNEAQ (reference sequence). CDR3 bases: TGTGCCAGCAGCCCCCGGGATCCGGAAGCAGATACGCAGTATTTT. Translating it yields CASSPRDPEADTQYF.

This clonotype was counted only a few times. The chain couples TRBV29-1 to TRBJ2-5, with D uncertain. V lost 0 bases and J 5 bases, leaving 10 bases between the germline ends. Germline V gives CDR1 SQVTM, CDR2 ANQGSEA. The CDR3 has 13 residues. CDR3 sequence (DNA): TGCAGCGTTGAAGAAGGCGGAAGGGAGACCCAGTACTTC. Amino acid sequence: CSVEEGGRETQYF.

A few counts support this clonotype. This chain joins TRBV7-3 and TRBJ2-1; 10 positions match TRBD1. The CDR3 spans 17 residues. The J segment lost 8 bases and the V segment lost 3 bases, leaving 13 bases of the junction unmatched. Germline V CDR1 and CDR2: SGHTA, FQGTGA. The CDR3 spells CASSFKGQGVMLDEQFF. For the CDR3, the DNA is TGTGCCAGCAGCTTCAAAGGACAGGGGGTCATGTTGGATGAGCAGTTCTTC.

This clonotype was picked up one time. The chain uses TRBV5-5 and TRBJ1-6; TRBD1 is a possible D gene (6 bases). Trimming left V 0 bases short and J 7 bases short, with 8 bases between. CDR3 size: 14 residues. Germline loops: CDR1 SGHKS, CDR2 YYEKEE (reference sequence). DNA for the CDR3: TGTGCCAGCAGCTTGGGACAGGCAAATTCACCCCTCCACTTT. Translation: CASSLGQANSPLHF. Based on the CDR3 plus reference TRBV5-5 and TRBJ1-6, the full variable domain is DAGVTQSPTHLIKTRGQQVTLRCSPISGHKSVSWYQQVLGQGPQFIFQYYEKEERGRGNFPDRFSARQFPNYSSELNVNALLLGDSALYLCASSLGQANSPLHFGNGTRLTVT.